The 13 T cell receptor beta chains in this list originate from one sample, sequenced in a study of identical twins. A single record per CDR3 protein comes from TCRdb applying MiXCR to the 5' RACE reads. This sample has over 600,000 distinct CDR3 sequences, with around 20% found just once. This sample also belongs to another study, concerning T cells expressing NK-cell markers.

Sample: PBMCs. The receptors originated from a woman aged 18-35 years in good health.

This clonotype has a handful of counts. CDR3 amino acids: CSARRKNTGELFF. In nucleotides, the CDR3 is TGCAGTGCTAGACGGAAGAACACCGGGGAGCTGTTTTTT. The chain carries TRBV20-1 and TRBJ2-2; D gene uncertain. The CDR3 is 13 amino acids. Deletions cut 2 bases from V and 1 base from J, with 5 bases between. Germline V gene data show CDR1 as DFQATT and CDR2 as SNEGSKA (reference sequence).

V usage is TRBV28 and J usage is TRBJ2-7, with 9 positions matching TRBD2. Germline V CDR1 and CDR2: MDHEN, SYDVKM. The CDR3 sequence is 15 residues long. After removal of 5 bases from V and 7 bases from J, the junction contained 12 bases not matched to a gene. The CDR3 here is CASSPGTSSRGEQYF. CDR3 in DNA: TGTGCCAGCAGTCCGGGGACTAGCAGTAGAGGTGAGCAGTACTTC.

This clonotype was recorded at least ten times. The chain joins TRBV29-1 to TRBJ2-3; perhaps D is TRBD1 or TRBD2 (6 bases each). In germline, CDR1 is SQVTM, CDR2 ANQGSEA. V lost 3 bases, J lost 7 bases, and 14 bases lay in between. The CDR3 extends over 13 amino acids. The CDR3 sequence is CSVDRGAVNTQYF. The CDR3 nucleotides are TGCAGCGTTGATAGGGGGGCTGTCAATACGCAGTATTTT.

V gene TRBV10-3 combines with J gene TRBJ2-1; the D gene is possibly TRBD2 (5 bases). This CDR3 is 16 amino acids long. Between the trimmed V and J ends, which lost 10 bases and 9 bases, there was a span of 28 bases. Germline V CDR1 and CDR2: ENHRY, SYGVKD. The CDR3 reads CANKTLSGIPKCEQFF. The DNA for the CDR3 is TGTGCCAACAAAACACTATCCGGGATCCCGAAATGTGAGCAGTTCTTC.

The V gene is TRBV24-1, the J gene TRBJ2-3; the match to TRBD2 covers 7 bases. The germline gives CDR1 KGHDR, CDR2 SFDVKD. J lost 2 bases, V lost 3 bases, and 4 bases had no gene match. This CDR3 region has 15 residues. The CDR3 coding sequence is TGTGCCACCAGTGATGGGGCGGGAGACACAGATACGCAGTATTTT. This translates into CATSDGAGDTDTQYF.

This clonotype appeared a few times. This chain joins TRBV3-1 and TRBJ1-4, with D perhaps TRBD1 (5 bases). The germline V gene has CDR1 LGHDT and CDR2 YNNKEL (reference sequence). CDR3 length equals 15 residues. Trimming stripped 4 bases from V and 6 bases from J, with 15 bases between. DNA of the CDR3: TGTGCCAGCAGCCGGAACCGGGACGGCCATGAAAAACTGTTTTTT. This sequence encodes CASSRNRDGHEKLFF.

V usage is TRBV12-5 and J usage is TRBJ2-7; D not certain. The germline V gene encodes CDR1 LGHNT and CDR2 FRNRAP. This CDR3 region has 13 residues. Trimming removed 2 bases from V and 4 bases from J, with 9 bases in between. The CDR3 here is CASGLSSGYEQYF. The CDR3 bases are TGTGCTAGTGGTTTGAGTTCAGGTTACGAGCAGTACTTC.

This chain joins TRBV20-1 and TRBJ2-4, with D possibly matching TRBD1 (6 bases). This CDR3 comprises 18 residues. The V gene's germline CDR1 is DFQATT and CDR2 SNEGSKA (reference sequence). Trimming cost V 1 base and J 0 bases, with 19 bases left between them. The CDR3 spells CSARGGTRSPLAKNIQYF. CDR3 nucleotide sequence: TGCAGTGCTAGAGGGGGGACACGCTCACCCCTAGCCAAAAACATTCAGTACTTC.

The chain couples TRBV7-8 to TRBJ2-1, with TRBD2 matching over 10 bases. V gave up 4 bases and J gave up 0 bases; unmatched junction bases: 6. Germline V gene lookup returns CDR1 SGHVS and CDR2 FQNEAQ. This CDR3 has 17 amino acids. CDR3 amino acids: CASSSLAGYSSYNEQFF. In DNA, the CDR3 is TGTGCCAGCAGCTCACTAGCGGGGTACTCCTCCTACAATGAGCAGTTCTTC.

This clonotype was detected a few times. The chain recombines TRBV20-1 with TRBJ1-1; D is uncertain. From germline, CDR1 is DFQATT and CDR2 SNEGSKA (reference sequence). The CDR3 consists of 13 residues. Trimming stripped 4 bases from V and 5 bases from J, with 14 bases between. The CDR3 protein is CSAIPGRETEAFF. CDR3 DNA: TGCAGTGCTATCCCTGGGCGGGAAACTGAAGCTTTCTTT.

V gene TRBV10-3 combines with J gene TRBJ2-1, with TRBD2 matching over 8 bases. Losses at the gene ends were 5 bases for V and 6 bases for J; bases not matched to a gene: 6. CDR3 length equals 14 residues. The germline gives CDR1 ENHRY, CDR2 SYGVKD. DNA for the CDR3: TGTGCCATCAGTCCGGGACTAGAGAGCAATGAGCAGTTCTTC. Protein: CAISPGLESNEQFF.

This clonotype was recorded at least ten times. This rearrangement joins TRBV5-1 to TRBJ1-2, with D maybe TRBD1 (5 bases). Germline V gene sequence: CDR1 SGHRS, CDR2 YFSETQ. The CDR3 has 14 amino acids. V was cut by 0 bases and J by 3 bases, with 9 bases left in between. The CDR3 is CASSLGTGDYGYTF. CDR3 in DNA: TGCGCCAGCAGCTTGGGGACGGGGGACTATGGCTACACCTTC.

The J gene is TRBJ2-1, the V gene TRBV7-9; no clear D gene. The germline V gene has CDR1 SEHNR and CDR2 FQNEAQ (reference sequence). Between the trimmed V and J ends, which lost 6 bases and 9 bases, there was a span of 15 bases. The CDR3 totals 13 residues. CDR3 bases: TGTGCCAGCAGGCTCAACGATTACGGTGAGCAGTTCTTC. The encoded protein is CASRLNDYGEQFF.